This record concerns one T cell receptor (beta chain) sequence. What it binds is unknown. Looked up from germline, CDR1 is MNHNS and CDR2 is SASEGT. CDR3 length equals 17 residues. Trimming removed 3 bases at V and 2 bases at J, with 19 bases between. The sample comes from a study of cytomegalovirus exposure and HLA in healthy donors. General study results and limits: Generally TCR sequences proved uncommon, though certain public TCRs appeared in numerous donors.

PCR amplification relied on 60 Vbeta primers (plus 13 Jbeta primers). Generated by immunoSEQ multiplex PCR, the TCRdb table keeps only in-frame clones and is missing some. Of about 210,000 clones in the sample, roughly 87% were seen once. The clonotype originates from a man aged 35-49 years in good health and CMV-seropositive. Sequencing input: PBMCs. V usage is TRBV6-1 and J usage is TRBJ1-2, with D possibly matching TRBD1 (5 bases). In nucleotides, the CDR3 is TGTGCCAGCAGTGACATTGCGGGGGAGGGAGCGAACTATGGCTACACCTTC. Translated: CASSDIAGEGANYGYTF.